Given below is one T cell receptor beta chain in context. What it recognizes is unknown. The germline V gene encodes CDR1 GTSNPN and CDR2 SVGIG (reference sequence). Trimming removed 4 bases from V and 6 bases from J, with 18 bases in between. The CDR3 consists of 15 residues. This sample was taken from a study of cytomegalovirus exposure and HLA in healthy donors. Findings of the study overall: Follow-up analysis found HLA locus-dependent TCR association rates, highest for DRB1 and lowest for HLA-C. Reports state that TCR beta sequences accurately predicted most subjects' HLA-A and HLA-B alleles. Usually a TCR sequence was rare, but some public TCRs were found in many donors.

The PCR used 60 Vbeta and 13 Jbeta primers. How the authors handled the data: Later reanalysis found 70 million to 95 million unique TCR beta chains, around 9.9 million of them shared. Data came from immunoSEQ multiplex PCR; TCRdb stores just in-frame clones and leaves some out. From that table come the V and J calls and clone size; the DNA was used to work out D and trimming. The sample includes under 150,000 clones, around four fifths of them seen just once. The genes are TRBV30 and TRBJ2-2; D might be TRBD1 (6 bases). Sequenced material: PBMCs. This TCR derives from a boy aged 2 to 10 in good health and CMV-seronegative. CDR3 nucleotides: TGTGCCTGGACAACAGGGACGACTCGGGCCGGGGAGCTGTTTTTT. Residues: CAWTTGTTRAGELFF.